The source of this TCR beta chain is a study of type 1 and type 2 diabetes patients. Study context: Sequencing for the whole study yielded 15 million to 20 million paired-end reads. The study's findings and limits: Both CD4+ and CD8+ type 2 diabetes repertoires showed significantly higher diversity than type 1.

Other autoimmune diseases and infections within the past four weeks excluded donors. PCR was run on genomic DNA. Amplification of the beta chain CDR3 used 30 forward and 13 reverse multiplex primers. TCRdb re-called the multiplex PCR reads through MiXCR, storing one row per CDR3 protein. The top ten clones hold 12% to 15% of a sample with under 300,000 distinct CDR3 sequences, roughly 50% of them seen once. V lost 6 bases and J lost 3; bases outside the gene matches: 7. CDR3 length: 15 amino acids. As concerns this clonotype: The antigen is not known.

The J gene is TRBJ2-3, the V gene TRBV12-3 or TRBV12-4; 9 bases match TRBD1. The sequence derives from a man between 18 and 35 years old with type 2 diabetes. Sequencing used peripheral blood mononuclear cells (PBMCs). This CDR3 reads CASSFGTGTTDTQYF. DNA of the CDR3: TGTGCCAGCAGCTTCGGGACAGGGACAACAGATACGCAGTATTTT.